A single T cell receptor beta chain is shown here with its context. TCRdb reprocessed the RT-PCR reads via MiXCR and lists one record per CDR3 protein. The top ten hold roughly 3.9% of the sample, which has almost 700,000 distinct CDR3 sequences, 14% seen once. The V end was cut by 5 bases, the J end by 1 base, with 11 bases between. The CDR3 contains 13 residues. Germline V gene data show CDR1 as DFQATT and CDR2 as SNEGSKA (reference sequence). This chain connects TRBV20-1 to TRBJ2-5, with D uncertain. Sequencing was done on a sample of memory CD4+ T cells from blood. This receptor was obtained from a female donor in good health, serving as a healthy control. The CDR3 DNA is TGCAGTGCTCTGTCCCTGAGCCAAGAGACCCAGTACTTC. Translation gives CSALSLSQETQYF.